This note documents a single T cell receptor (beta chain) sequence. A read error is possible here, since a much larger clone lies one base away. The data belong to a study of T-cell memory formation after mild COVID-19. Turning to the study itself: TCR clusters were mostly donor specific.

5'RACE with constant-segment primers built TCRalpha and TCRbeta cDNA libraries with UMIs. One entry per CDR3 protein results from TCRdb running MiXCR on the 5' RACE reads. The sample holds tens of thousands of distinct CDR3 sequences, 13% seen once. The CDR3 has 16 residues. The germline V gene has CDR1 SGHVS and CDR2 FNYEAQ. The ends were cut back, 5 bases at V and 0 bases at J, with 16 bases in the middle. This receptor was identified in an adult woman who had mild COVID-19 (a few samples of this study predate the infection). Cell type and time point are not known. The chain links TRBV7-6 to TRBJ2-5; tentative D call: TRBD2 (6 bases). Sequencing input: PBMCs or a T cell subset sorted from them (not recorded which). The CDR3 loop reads CASSHWDSGYQETQYF. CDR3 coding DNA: TGTGCCAGCAGCCATTGGGATAGCGGTTACCAAGAGACCCAGTACTTC.